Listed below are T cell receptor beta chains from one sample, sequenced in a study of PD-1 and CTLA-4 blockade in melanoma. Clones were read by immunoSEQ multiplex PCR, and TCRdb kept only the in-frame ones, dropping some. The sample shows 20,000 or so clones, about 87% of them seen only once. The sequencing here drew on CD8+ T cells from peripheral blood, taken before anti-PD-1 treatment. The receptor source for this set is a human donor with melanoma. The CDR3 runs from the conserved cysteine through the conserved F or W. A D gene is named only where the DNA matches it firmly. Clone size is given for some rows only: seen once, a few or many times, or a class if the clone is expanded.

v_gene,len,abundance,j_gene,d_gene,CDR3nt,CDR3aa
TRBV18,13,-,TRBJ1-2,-,TGTGCCAGCCGAAGACAGGACGACCATGGCTACACCTTC,CASRRQDDHGYTF
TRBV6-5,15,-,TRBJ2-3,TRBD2,TGTGCCAGCAGTTCCCTAGCGGGGGGGACAGATACGCAGTATTTT,CASSSLAGGTDTQYF
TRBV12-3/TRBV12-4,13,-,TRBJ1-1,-,TGTGCCAGCAGTTTGGGGCCAAACACTGAAGCTTTCTTT,CASSLGPNTEAFF
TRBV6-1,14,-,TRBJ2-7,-,TGTGCCAGCAGTGAAGTTCGGCATATCTACGAGCAGTACTTC,CASSEVRHIYEQYF
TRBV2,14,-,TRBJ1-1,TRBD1,TGTGCCAGCAGTGAGACAGGACAGGCATCTGAAGCTTTCTTT,CASSETGQASEAFF
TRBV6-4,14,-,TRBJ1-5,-,TGTGCCAGCAGTGGGGGATCTATGGGGCAGCCCCAGCATTTT,CASSGGSMGQPQHF
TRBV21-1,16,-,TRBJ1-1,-,TGTGCCAGCAGCAAGCGGGCCAGGGCGGTTTTTACTGAAGCTTTCTTT,CASSKRARAVFTEAFF
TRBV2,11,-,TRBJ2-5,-,TGTGCCAGCAGTGATATGAAGGGCCAGTACTTC,CASSDMKGQYF
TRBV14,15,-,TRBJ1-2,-,TGTGCCAGCAGCCAAGATCGTAGGGGCAACTATGGCTACACCTTC,CASSQDRRGNYGYTF
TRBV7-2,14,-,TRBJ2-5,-,TGTGCCAGCAGCTCAACACTAGAGCAAGAGACCCAGTACTTC,CASSSTLEQETQYF
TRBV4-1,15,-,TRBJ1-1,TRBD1,TGCGCCAGCAGCCAGGACGAAGGGACAGGGACTGAAGCTTTCTTT,CASSQDEGTGTEAFF
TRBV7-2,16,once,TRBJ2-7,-,TGTGCCAGCAGCCTCAAGGGGGGGACAGGCTCCTACGAGCAGTACTTC,CASSLKGGTGSYEQYF
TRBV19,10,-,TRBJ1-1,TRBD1,TGTGGGACAGGGAACACTGAAGCTTTCTTT,CGTGNTEAFF
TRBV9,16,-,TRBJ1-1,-,TGTGCCAGCAGCCTCAACCGGGGCGAAATGAACACTGAAGCTTTCTTT,CASSLNRGEMNTEAFF
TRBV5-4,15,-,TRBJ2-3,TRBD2,TGTGCCAGCAGTCCCAGCGGGGGGTCAACAGATACGCAGTATTTT,CASSPSGGSTDTQYF
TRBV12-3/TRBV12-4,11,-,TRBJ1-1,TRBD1,TGTGCCAGCAGTTCCGGGACAGGGGCTTTCTTT,CASSSGTGAFF
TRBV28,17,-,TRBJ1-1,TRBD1,TGTGCCAGCAGACCTCCCGGACAGGGCCCGTTGAACACTGAAGCTTTCTTT,CASRPPGQGPLNTEAFF
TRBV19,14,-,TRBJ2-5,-,TGTGCCAGTAGCCCCCGGGCAGGTGGTGAGACCCAGTACTTC,CASSPRAGGETQYF
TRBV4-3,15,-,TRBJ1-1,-,TGCGCCAGCAGCCAATACCGGGACGTGAACACTGAAGCTTTCTTT,CASSQYRDVNTEAFF
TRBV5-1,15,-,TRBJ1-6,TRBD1,TGCGCCAGCAGCGACCCCCAGGGGGATAATTCACCCCTCCACTTT,CASSDPQGDNSPLHF
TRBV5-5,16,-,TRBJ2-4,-,TGTGCCAGCAGCTTGGTGGTACGGTCAGATCGGAACATTCAGTACTTC,CASSLVVRSDRNIQYF
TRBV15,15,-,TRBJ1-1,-,TGTGCCACCAGCAGAGAAAGGATGGGTAGGACTGAAGCTTTCTTT,CATSRERMGRTEAFF
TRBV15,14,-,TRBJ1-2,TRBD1,TGTGCCACCAGCAGAGGGACAGGCGGCTATGGCTACACCTTC,CATSRGTGGYGYTF
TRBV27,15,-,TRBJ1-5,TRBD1,TGTGCCAGCGGGCGGGGGCAGGGGGCCATTCAGCCCCAGCATTTT,CASGRGQGAIQPQHF
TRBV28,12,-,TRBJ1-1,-,TGTGCCAGCAGTTTGGCGAACACTGAAGCTTTCTTT,CASSLANTEAFF
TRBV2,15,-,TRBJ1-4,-,TGTGCCAGCTGGCCAACGAGGGCCACTAATGAAAAACTGTTTTTT,CASWPTRATNEKLFF
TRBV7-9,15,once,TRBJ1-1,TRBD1,TGTGCCAGCAGCCCCGGGGACAGGGCGAACACTGAAGCTTTCTTT,CASSPGDRANTEAFF